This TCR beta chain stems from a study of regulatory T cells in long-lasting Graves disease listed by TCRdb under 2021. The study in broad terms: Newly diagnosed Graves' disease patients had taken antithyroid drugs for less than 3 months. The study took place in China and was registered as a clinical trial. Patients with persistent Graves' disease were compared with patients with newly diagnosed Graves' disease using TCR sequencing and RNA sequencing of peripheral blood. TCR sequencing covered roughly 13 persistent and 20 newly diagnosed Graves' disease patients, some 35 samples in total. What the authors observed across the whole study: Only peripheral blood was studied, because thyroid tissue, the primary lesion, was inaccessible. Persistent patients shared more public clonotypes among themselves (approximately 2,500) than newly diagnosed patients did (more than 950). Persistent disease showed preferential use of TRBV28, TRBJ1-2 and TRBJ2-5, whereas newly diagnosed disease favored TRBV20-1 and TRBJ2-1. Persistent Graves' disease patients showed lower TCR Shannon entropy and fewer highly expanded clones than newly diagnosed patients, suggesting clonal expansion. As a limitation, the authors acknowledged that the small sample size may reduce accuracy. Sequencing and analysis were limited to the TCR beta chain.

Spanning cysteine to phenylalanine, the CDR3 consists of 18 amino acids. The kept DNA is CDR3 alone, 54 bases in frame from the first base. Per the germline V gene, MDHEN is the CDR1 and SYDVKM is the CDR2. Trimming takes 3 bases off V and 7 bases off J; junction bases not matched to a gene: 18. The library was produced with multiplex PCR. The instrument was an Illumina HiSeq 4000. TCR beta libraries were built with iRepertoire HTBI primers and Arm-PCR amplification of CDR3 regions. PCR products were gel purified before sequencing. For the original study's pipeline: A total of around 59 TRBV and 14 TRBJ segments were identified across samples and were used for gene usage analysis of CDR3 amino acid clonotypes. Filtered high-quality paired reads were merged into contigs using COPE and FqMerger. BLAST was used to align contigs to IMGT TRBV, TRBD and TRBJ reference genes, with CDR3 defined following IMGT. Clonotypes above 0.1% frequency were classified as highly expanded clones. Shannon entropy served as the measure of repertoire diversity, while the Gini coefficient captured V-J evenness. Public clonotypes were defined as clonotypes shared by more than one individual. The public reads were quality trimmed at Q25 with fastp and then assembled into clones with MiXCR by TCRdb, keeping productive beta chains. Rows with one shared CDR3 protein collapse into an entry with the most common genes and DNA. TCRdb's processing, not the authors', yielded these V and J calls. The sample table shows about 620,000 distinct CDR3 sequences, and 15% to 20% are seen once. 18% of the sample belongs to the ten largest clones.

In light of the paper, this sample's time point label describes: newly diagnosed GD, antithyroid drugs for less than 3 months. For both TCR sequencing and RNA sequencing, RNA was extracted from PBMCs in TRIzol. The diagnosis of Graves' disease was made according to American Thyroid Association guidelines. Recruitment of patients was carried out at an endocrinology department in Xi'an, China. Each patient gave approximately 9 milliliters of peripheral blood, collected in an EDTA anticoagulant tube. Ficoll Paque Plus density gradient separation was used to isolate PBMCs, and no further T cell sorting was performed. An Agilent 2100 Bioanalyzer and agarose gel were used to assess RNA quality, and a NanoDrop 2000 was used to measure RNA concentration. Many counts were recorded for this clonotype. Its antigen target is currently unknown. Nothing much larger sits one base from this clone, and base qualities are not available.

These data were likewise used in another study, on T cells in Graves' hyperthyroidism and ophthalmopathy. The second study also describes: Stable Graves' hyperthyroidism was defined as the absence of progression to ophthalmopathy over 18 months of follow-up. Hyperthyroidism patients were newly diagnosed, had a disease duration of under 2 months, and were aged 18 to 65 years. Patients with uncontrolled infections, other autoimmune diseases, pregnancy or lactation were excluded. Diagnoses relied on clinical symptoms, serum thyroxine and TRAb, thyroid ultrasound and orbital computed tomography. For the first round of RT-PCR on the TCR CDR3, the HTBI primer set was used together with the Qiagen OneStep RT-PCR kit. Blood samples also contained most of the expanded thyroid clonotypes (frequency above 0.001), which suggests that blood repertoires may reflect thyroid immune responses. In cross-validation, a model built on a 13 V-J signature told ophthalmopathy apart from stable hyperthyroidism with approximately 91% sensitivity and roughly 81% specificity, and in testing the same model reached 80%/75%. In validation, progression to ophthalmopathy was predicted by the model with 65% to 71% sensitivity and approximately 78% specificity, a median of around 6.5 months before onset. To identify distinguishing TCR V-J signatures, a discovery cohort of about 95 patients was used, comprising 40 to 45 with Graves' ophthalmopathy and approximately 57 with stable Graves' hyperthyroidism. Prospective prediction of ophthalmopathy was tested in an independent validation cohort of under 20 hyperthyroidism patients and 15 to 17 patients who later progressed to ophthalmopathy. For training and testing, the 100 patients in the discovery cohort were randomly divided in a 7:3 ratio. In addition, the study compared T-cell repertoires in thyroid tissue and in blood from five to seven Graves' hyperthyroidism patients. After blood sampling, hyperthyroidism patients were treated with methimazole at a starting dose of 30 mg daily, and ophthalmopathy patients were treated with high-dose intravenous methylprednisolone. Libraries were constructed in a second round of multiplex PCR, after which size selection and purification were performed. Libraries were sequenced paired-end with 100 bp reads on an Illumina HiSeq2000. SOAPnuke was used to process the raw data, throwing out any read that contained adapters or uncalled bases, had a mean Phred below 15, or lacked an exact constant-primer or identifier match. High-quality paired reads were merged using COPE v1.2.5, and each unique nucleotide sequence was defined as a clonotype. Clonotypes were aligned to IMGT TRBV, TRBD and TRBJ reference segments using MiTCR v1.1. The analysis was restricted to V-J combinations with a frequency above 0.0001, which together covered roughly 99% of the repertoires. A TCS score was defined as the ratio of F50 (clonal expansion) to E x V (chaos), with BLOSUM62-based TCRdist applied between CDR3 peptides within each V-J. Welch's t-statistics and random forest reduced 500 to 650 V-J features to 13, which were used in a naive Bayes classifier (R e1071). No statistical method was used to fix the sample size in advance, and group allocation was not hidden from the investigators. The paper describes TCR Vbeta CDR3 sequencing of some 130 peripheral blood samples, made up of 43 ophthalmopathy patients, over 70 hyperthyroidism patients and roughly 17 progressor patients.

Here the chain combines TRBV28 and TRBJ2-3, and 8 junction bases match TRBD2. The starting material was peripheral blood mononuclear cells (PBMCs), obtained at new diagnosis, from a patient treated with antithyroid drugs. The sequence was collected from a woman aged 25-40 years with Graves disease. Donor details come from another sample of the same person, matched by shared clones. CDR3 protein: CASSFIPPGLGSMYTQYF. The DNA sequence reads TGTGCCAGCAGTTTTATTCCACCGGGACTAGGGTCGATGTATACGCAGTATTTT.